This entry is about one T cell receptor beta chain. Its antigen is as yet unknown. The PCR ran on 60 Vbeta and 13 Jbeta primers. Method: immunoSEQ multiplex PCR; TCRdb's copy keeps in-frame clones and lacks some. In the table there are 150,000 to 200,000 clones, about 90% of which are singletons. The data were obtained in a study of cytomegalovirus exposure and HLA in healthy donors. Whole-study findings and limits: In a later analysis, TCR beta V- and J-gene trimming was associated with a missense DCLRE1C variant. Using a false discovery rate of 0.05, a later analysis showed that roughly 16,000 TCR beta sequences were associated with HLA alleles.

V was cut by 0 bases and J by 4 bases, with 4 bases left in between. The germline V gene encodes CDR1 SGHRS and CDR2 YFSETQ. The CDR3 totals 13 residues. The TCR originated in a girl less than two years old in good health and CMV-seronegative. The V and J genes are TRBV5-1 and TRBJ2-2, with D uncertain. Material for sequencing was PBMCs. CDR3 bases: TGCGCCAGCAGCTTGGACTTCACCGGGGAGCTGTTTTTT. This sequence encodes CASSLDFTGELFF.